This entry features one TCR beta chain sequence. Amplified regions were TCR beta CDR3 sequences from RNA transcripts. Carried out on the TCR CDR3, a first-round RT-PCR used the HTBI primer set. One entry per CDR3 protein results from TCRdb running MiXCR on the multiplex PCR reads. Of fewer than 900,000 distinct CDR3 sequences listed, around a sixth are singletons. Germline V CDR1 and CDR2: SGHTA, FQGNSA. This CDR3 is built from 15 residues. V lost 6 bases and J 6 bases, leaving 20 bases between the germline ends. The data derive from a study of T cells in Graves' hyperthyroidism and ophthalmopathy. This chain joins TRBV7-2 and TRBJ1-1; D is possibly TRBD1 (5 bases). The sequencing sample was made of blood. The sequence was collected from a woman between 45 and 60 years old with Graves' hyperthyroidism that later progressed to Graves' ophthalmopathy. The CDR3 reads CASSPPSGTVAEAFF. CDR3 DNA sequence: TGTGCCAGCAGTCCTCCGTCAGGGACGGTTGCTGAAGCTTTCTTT.